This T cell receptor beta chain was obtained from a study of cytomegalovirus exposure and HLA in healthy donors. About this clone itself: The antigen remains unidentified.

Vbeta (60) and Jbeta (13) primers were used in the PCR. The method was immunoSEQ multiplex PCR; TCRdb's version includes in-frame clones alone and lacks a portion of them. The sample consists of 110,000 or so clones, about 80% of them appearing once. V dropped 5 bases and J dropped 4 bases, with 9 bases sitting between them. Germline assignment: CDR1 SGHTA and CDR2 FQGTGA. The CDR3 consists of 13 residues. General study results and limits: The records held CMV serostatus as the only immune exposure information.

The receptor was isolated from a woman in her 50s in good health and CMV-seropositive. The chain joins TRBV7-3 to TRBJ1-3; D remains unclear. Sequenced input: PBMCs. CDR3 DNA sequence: TGTGCCAGCAGCCCCAACACGGGAAACACCATATATTTT. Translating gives CASSPNTGNTIYF.